Detailed here is one TCR beta chain. Clones were sequenced by immunoSEQ multiplex PCR, and TCRdb holds only the in-frame ones, with some missing. The sample contains fewer than 150,000 clones, 75% to 90% of which appear only once. The source of the sample is a study of blood T cell repertoires in COVID-19. Losses at the gene ends were 2 bases for V and 2 bases for J; bases not matched to a gene: 9. CDR1 and CDR2 (germline): SGHTA, FQGNSA. CDR3 length: 17 amino acids. The TCR sequence derives from a human donor in a cohort sampled during active COVID-19. The V gene is TRBV7-2, the J gene TRBJ2-1, with 7 bases lining up with TRBD2. Sequencing was performed on peripheral blood. The CDR3 protein is CASSLQPTSDPYNEQFF. In DNA form, the CDR3 reads TGTGCCAGCAGCTTACAGCCAACTAGCGACCCCTACAATGAGCAGTTCTTC. The entire variable domain, with the rest obtained from reference TRBV7-2 and TRBJ2-1, is as follows: GAGVSQSPSNKVTEKGKDVELRCDPISGHTALYWYRQSLGQGLEFLIYFQGNSAPDKSGLPSDRFSAERTGGSVSTLTIQRTQQEDSAVYLCASSLQPTSDPYNEQFFGPGTRLTVL.